These 26 T cell receptor beta chains came from one sample sequenced in a study of Graves' ophthalmopathy and Graves' hyperthyroidism. Amplification of the TCR beta CDR3 regions used RNA transcripts (as template). HTBI primers primed a first-round RT-PCR, and a second-round multiplex PCR followed. Each CDR3 protein gets one entry after TCRdb re-called the multiplex PCR reads with MiXCR. The table shows 200,000 to 300,000 distinct CDR3 sequences, with around 50% occurring only once. Sequenced sample: peripheral blood. These receptors came from an adult man with Graves' ophthalmopathy.

This clonotype was seen a few times. This rearrangement joins TRBV6-5 to TRBJ1-5; D remains unclear. This CDR3 is 13 amino acids long. Germline CDR1 reads MNHEY; CDR2 reads SVGAGI. V was shortened by 0 bases and J by 7 bases, with 7 bases between the two germline ends. CDR3 nucleotides: TGTGCCAGCAGTTACTCACCCGGGCAGCCCCAGCATTTT. It encodes CASSYSPGQPQHF.

The chain uses TRBV6-5 and TRBJ1-2; D might be TRBD1 (5 bases). CDR3 size: 13 residues. Trimming cost V 7 bases and J 8 bases, with 17 bases left between them. Germline V gene data show CDR1 as MNHEY and CDR2 as SVGAGI. The CDR3 spells CASKTGTSGGYTF. CDR3 DNA sequence: TGTGCCAGCAAAACGGGGACTTCGGGCGGCTACACCTTC.

Turning to this clonotype: One end of the junction fails to match germline, which may point to a read error. CDR3 nucleotides: TGTGCCAGCAGAGAAGCTGGGGGAGAGACCCAGTACTTC. It encodes CASREAGGETQYF. This sequence joins TRBV2 and TRBJ2-5; D is perhaps TRBD1 or TRBD2 (5 bases each). Germline loops: CDR1 SNHLY, CDR2 FYNNEI. The CDR3 covers 13 residues.

Only a few counts were recorded for this clonotype. The junction does not match germline at one end; this may be a read error. The rearrangement joins TRBV4-1 to TRBJ2-5; D possibly uses TRBD1 or TRBD2 (5 bases each). The CDR3 is made up of 13 amino acids. The V gene's germline CDR1 is MGHRA and CDR2 YSYEKL. The CDR3 sequence: CASSQERGETQYF. The CDR3 DNA reads as TGTGCCAGCAGCCAAGAGAGGGGAGAGACCCAGTATTTC.

The V and J genes are TRBV20-1 and TRBJ2-2; no clear D. With 3 bases removed from V and 1 base from J, the gap between germline ends came to 12 bases. The germline V gene has CDR1 DFQATT and CDR2 SNEGSKA (reference sequence). The CDR3 is made up of 15 amino acids. The CDR3 protein is CSARGSRQNTGELFF. CDR3 DNA sequence: TGCAGTGCTAGGGGTTCGAGACAGAACACCGGGGAGCTGTTTTTT.

The chain is built from TRBV5-1 and TRBJ2-7, with a tentative D call TRBD2 (5 bases). The CDR3 totals 16 residues. Between the trimmed V and J ends, which lost 0 bases and 2 bases, there was a span of 15 bases. Per the germline V gene, CDR1 is SGHRS and CDR2 is YFSETQ. This chain's CDR3 is CASSLESGTWPYEQYF. In nucleotides, the CDR3 is TGCGCCAGCAGCTTGGAATCGGGAACATGGCCCTACGAGCAGTACTTC. Together with reference TRBV5-1 and TRBJ2-7, the CDR3 gives the full variable domain: KAGVTQTPRYLIKTRGQQVTLSCSPISGHRSVSWYQQTPGQGLQFLFEYFSETQRNKGNFPGRFSGRQFSNSRSEMNVSTLELGDSALYLCASSLESGTWPYEQYFGPGTRLTVT.

This chain connects TRBV5-1 to TRBJ2-3; 12 bases are shared with TRBD2. V dropped 4 bases and J dropped 5; count of bases not matched to a gene: 8. This CDR3 is 16 amino acids long. Germline values: CDR1 SGHRS, CDR2 YFSETQ. As DNA, the CDR3 is TGCGCCAGCAGCCCACGTTCGACTAGCGGGGGAGATACGCAGTATTTT. Protein product: CASSPRSTSGGDTQYF.

The table lists this clonotype with a few counts. The V call is TRBV7-8, the J call TRBJ1-5, with a possible D match to TRBD1 (5 bases). Germline V gene data show CDR1 as SGHVS and CDR2 as FQNEAQ. V was pared by 5 bases and J by 4 bases, with 18 bases between. CDR3 length equals 16 residues. The CDR3 spells CASSNTGLRNNQPQHF. CDR3 bases: TGTGCCAGCAGCAATACGGGACTCAGAAATAATCAGCCCCAGCATTTT.

J is TRBJ1-5 and V is TRBV20-1; no firm D call. The length of the CDR3 is 12 residues. Trimming removed 6 bases from V and 2 bases from J, with 8 bases in between. In germline, CDR1 is DFQATT, CDR2 SNEGSKA (reference sequence). CDR3 amino acids: CSAQKGNQPQHF. Here the CDR3 DNA reads TGCAGTGCCCAGAAGGGCAATCAGCCCCAGCATTTT.

The chain links TRBV6-5 to TRBJ2-2; 12 nucleotides agree with TRBD2. The CDR3 is 15 residues long. Germline V gene sequence: CDR1 MNHEY, CDR2 SVGAGI. After removal of 7 bases from V and 8 bases from J, the junction contained 8 bases not matched to a gene. The CDR3 DNA reads as TGTGCCAGCACCCCCATACTAGCGGGAGGAGGGGAGCTGTTTTTT. Protein product: CASTPILAGGGELFF.

The chain joins TRBV7-3 to TRBJ1-1, with TRBD1 identical over 7 bases. From germline, CDR1 is SGHTA and CDR2 FQGTGA. The CDR3 spans 15 residues. With 5 bases clipped from V and 7 bases from J, the junction kept 13 bases outside the gene matches. The CDR3 DNA follows: TGTGCCAGCAGCCCGACTCAGACAGGGTTGAGTGAAGCTTTCTTT. This encodes CASSPTQTGLSEAFF.

The chain employs TRBV19 and TRBJ1-1, with a weak D call TRBD1 (6 bases). Germline lookup yields CDR1 LNHDA and CDR2 SQIVND (reference sequence). Trimming stripped 9 bases from V and 2 bases from J, with 19 bases between. CDR3 length: 15 amino acids. In nucleotides, the CDR3 is TGTGCCAGCAGTGAAGCGTTGGACAGAAACACTGAAGCTTTCTTT. Translation: CASSEALDRNTEAFF. The entire variable domain, with the rest obtained from reference TRBV19 and TRBJ1-1, is as follows: DGGITQSPKYLFRKEGQNVTLSCEQNLNHDAMYWYRQDPGQGLRLIYYSQIVNDFQKGDIAEGYSVSREKKESFPLTVTSAQKNPTAFYLCASSEALDRNTEAFFGQGTRLTVV.

In nucleotides, the CDR3 is TGTGCCAGCAGCCCCAAAGGGACAGGGAGGTTCTACGAGCAGTACTTC. This sequence encodes CASSPKGTGRFYEQYF. The chain recombines TRBV7-9 with TRBJ2-7, with TRBD1 matching over 9 bases. V shed 5 bases and J 3 bases; nucleotides not matched to a gene: 11. The germline V gene has CDR1 SEHNR and CDR2 FQNEAQ (reference sequence). The CDR3 runs 16 residues.

The rearrangement uses TRBV5-1 and TRBJ2-7; D gene ambiguous. V lost 2 bases and J 0 bases, leaving 6 bases between the germline ends. Germline CDR1 reads SGHRS; CDR2 reads YFSETQ. CDR3 length: 13 residues. The CDR3 sequence is CASSLTLSYEQYF. DNA for the CDR3: TGCGCCAGCAGCTTAACTCTCTCCTACGAGCAGTACTTC.

As concerns this clonotype: One end of the junction varies from germline; a read error may be responsible. This sequence joins TRBV7-8 and TRBJ1-2; D uncertain. Germline assignment: CDR1 SGHVS and CDR2 FQNEAQ. CDR3 size: 13 residues. The CDR3 reads CASSLGGSTSLAF. CDR3 sequence (DNA): TGTGCCAGCAGCTTAGGAGGGTCGACATCTCTCGCCTTC. Together with reference TRBV7-8 and TRBJ1-2, the CDR3 gives the full variable domain: GAGVSQSPRYKVAKRGQDVALRCDPISGHVSLFWYQQALGQGPEFLTYFQNEAQLDKSGLPSDRFFAERPEGSVSTLKIQRTQQEDSAVYLCASSLGGSTSLAFGSGTRLTVV.

The table lists this clonotype with a few counts. The V call is TRBV19, the J call TRBJ1-1; maybe TRBD1 (6 bases). This CDR3 has 15 residues. Germline-derived CDR1 and CDR2 are LNHDA and SQIVND (reference sequence). Trimming stripped 5 bases from V and 2 bases from J, with 15 bases between. CDR3 sequence reads: CASSLGATLNTEAFF. In nucleotides, the CDR3 is TGTGCCAGTAGTCTGGGGGCGACACTTAACACTGAAGCTTTCTTT. Full variable domain (remainder filled in from reference TRBV19 and TRBJ1-1): DGGITQSPKYLFRKEGQNVTLSCEQNLNHDAMYWYRQDPGQGLRLIYYSQIVNDFQKGDIAEGYSVSREKKESFPLTVTSAQKNPTAFYLCASSLGATLNTEAFFGQGTRLTVV.

This clonotype was detected a few times. This chain joins TRBV25-1 and TRBJ1-1; D remains unclear. CDR1 MGHDK and CDR2 SYGVNS come from the germline V gene. The CDR3 loop spans 12 amino acids. V was trimmed by 5 bases and J by 4 bases, leaving 8 bases between them. The CDR3 sequence: CASSKSSTEAFF. Written as DNA, the CDR3 is TGTGCCAGCAGTAAGTCCTCCACTGAAGCTTTCTTT.

The chain is built from TRBV20-1 and TRBJ1-6, with 8 nucleotides matching TRBD1. Trimming took 3 bases from V and 10 from J; bases not matched to a gene: 8. From germline, CDR1 is DFQATT and CDR2 SNEGSKA (reference sequence). The CDR3 covers 14 residues. CDR3 in amino acids: CSASPRGRKSPLHF. CDR3 sequence (DNA): TGCAGTGCTAGCCCCAGGGGGCGAAAGTCACCCCTCCACTTT.

This chain links TRBV6-1 with TRBJ2-7, with D maybe TRBD1 (5 bases). The germline V gene has CDR1 MNHNS and CDR2 SASEGT. V dropped 3 bases and J dropped 5 bases, with 14 bases sitting between them. The length of the CDR3 is 14 residues. CDR3 DNA: TGTGCCAGCAGTGACACAGGCTTGGAAAACGAGCAGTACTTC. Translated: CASSDTGLENEQYF.

This sequence joins TRBV3-1 and TRBJ2-7, with TRBD2 identical over 10 bases. The CDR3 runs to 19 residues. The junction had 13 bases not matched to a gene; V was cut back by 0 bases and J by 2 bases. The germline V gene encodes CDR1 LGHDT and CDR2 YNNKEL (reference sequence). CDR3 sequence (DNA): TGTGCCAGCAGCCAAGAATCCGTGCTAGCGGGAGTGATTCCCTACGAGCAGTACTTC. Its protein is CASSQESVLAGVIPYEQYF.

The V and J genes are TRBV7-2 and TRBJ1-2; TRBD1 might be the D (5 bases). V was cut by 9 bases and J by 8 bases, with 25 bases left in between. The CDR3 has 15 residues. The V gene's germline CDR1 is SGHTA and CDR2 FQGNSA. The CDR3 DNA reads as TGTGCCAGAAGCCCTCATGACCACCAGGGTTGGGGCTACACCTTC. Translation: CARSPHDHQGWGYTF.

This clonotype was observed once. The chain joins TRBV3-1 to TRBJ1-2; D remains unclear. The CDR3 totals 15 residues. With 5 bases removed from V and 7 bases from J, the gap between germline ends came to 20 bases. CDR1 is LGHDT, CDR2 YNNKEL, per germline (reference sequence). CDR3 DNA: TGTGCCAGCAGCAGCAAGTTATCAGCAAGGAGTGGCTACACCTTC. Protein sequence: CASSSKLSARSGYTF.

This chain connects TRBV5-1 to TRBJ1-4, with 7 bases identical to TRBD1. This CDR3 comprises 17 residues. Germline CDR1 SGHRS, CDR2 YFSETQ. J lost 5 bases, V lost 0 bases, and 10 bases had no gene match. CDR3 loop: CASSLVPGTEVNEKLFF. For the CDR3, the DNA is TGCGCCAGCAGCTTGGTTCCCGGGACAGAAGTGAATGAAAAACTGTTTTTT.

V gene TRBV6-6 combines with J gene TRBJ1-6; 8 positions match TRBD1. Germline CDR1 MNHNY, CDR2 SVGAGI (reference sequence). V was clipped by 2 bases and J by 9 bases; unmatched bases: 3. This CDR3 is 14 amino acids long. The CDR3 nucleotides read TGTGCCAGCAGTTACACGACAGGGGTTTCACCCCTCCACTTT. It specifies CASSYTTGVSPLHF.

This clonotype was picked up a small number of times. The chain links TRBV10-3 to TRBJ2-7; 11 bases are a match to TRBD1. The trim removed 11 bases at V and 5 bases at J, leaving 23 bases unmatched. This CDR3 has 18 amino acids. The germline V gene encodes CDR1 ENHRY and CDR2 SYGVKD. The chain's CDR3 is CAQSSSFIRDRGSHEQYF. In DNA, the CDR3 is TGTGCCCAGAGCAGCAGCTTCATCCGGGACAGGGGGTCCCACGAGCAGTACTTC.

The chain joins TRBV12-3 or TRBV12-4 to TRBJ2-7; 10 bases are a match to TRBD2. With V trimmed by 7 bases and J by 5 bases, 8 bases remained unmatched. There are 14 residues in the CDR3. This chain's CDR3 is CASTTGLASDEQYF. CDR3 sequence (DNA): TGTGCCAGCACCACGGGACTAGCGAGCGACGAGCAGTACTTC.